This TCR beta chain derives from a study of shared clonotypes between healthy human individuals (dated by TCRdb to 2018 to 2020). Looking at the study overall: The cohort comprised a couple of women and three men aged 18 to 49 years. Per donor, three plates each were used for CD4 naive and CD4 memory, two for CD8 naive, and one for CD8 memory. The study deeply sequenced blood TCR repertoires of about 5 healthy adults to estimate repertoire size and the extent of clonotype sharing between individuals. To increase sequencing depth and limit assay-specific biases, different laboratories used diverse techniques to prepare libraries and sequence TCR repertoires. Between about 0.85 and 8.9 billion PBMCs per donor were obtained by leukapheresis.

What the authors observed across the whole study: Naive subsets generally had larger estimated clonotype richness than memory subsets. When four donors were compared, the shared fraction of clonotypes was 5% to 6.5% for naive CD4, more than 3% for naive CD8, 2% to 2.5% for memory CD4, and approximately 0.4% for memory CD8. Sampling was limited to blood, and TCR repertoires in tissue likely differ from TCR repertoires in blood. Rarefaction of sorted-subset datasets indicated incomplete sequencing despite the large sequencing depth. Pairwise subsampling led to the expectation that sequencing depth would affect the degree of clonotype sharing among donors. Compared with non-shared clonotypes, clonotypes shared by all four sorted-subset donors had higher generation probabilities. The genetic and exposure-history diversity represented was limited by the small number of donors.

Using the deep immunoSEQ assay, multiplex PCR amplified TCR CDR3 regions from genomic DNA. Extracted genomic DNA from each cell subset was distributed evenly across all wells of several immunoSEQ 96-well plates, and each plate was treated as a replicate. For sorted subsets, approximately 210 ng of genomic DNA, equivalent to 25,000 to 35,000 T cell genomes, went into each replicate PCR. The purified libraries were quantified using a Qubit 3.0 fluorometer, sized with a Bioanalyzer 2100, and then quantified again using the KAPA Library Quantification kit. Every immunoSEQ 96-well plate was sequenced on a dedicated single-read 150-cycle Illumina NextSeq 550 flow cell. As for the original processing: The immunoSEQ output contained only junctional sequences without quality scores, so filtering could not match that applied to full-length reads. Sequences were annotated with PyIR, a Python wrapper for IgBLAST v1.9, using IMGT germline references to assign V/J genes and CDR3. Any read was removed if the V/J assignment was weak (E-value above 1e-6), the CDR3 was missing, or the read contained stop codons, out-of-frame junctions, or ambiguous translated residues. V3J clonotypes were defined as sequences sharing the same inferred V gene, J gene, and CDR3 amino acid sequence. To compute the percentage overlap between repertoires, the number of shared unique clonotypes was divided by the size of the smaller repertoire. Three approaches were used to assess repertoire richness: RTK rarefaction, the Chao1 estimator, and Recon v2.1 estimates of unobserved clonotypes. For all TCRbeta clonotypes obtained by the gDNA method from four donors, generation probabilities were computed with OLGA. The source is immuneACCESS, and TCRdb retained only in-frame sequences with V and J called. Part of the clones is not carried over; for the studies checked, unresolved V genes explain less than half of this, and the remainder is unexplained. V and J calls and clone size follow that table, whereas D and trimming were derived from the DNA. The sample table holds approximately 810,000 clones, of which 80% to 95% were seen once. The ten top clones hold about 25% of the sample.

CD8 naive samples were CD45RO-negative cells positively selected for CCR7, giving a CD45RA+CCR7+ population that excluded TemRA cells. The donors were healthy, HIV-negative adults who had no recently reported acute infections or vaccinations. All donors were Caucasian adults living in Nashville, Tennessee, USA. After blood collection by leukapheresis, PBMCs were isolated using Ficoll-Histopaque density gradient centrifugation and then cryopreserved in the vapor phase of liquid nitrogen. Purity and quantity of every magnetically sorted T cell population were checked by analytical flow cytometry. Genomic DNA was isolated from each sorted fraction and quantified by UV absorbance on a Nanodrop 2000c. Measured from the cysteine to the phenylalanine, the CDR3 is 12 residues long. Of the read, only the CDR3 DNA is kept; its 36 bases are in frame from base 1. V is shortened by 8 bases, J by 3 bases, and the region joining them spans 8 bases. Via the germline V gene, CDR1 is WSHSY and CDR2 SAAADI.

Comments on this clone: Its specific antigen is unknown. No quality values exist for individual bases; no much larger clone is one base distant.

What was sequenced was naive CD8+ T cells sorted from blood. In light of the paper, this sample's cell subset or site label describes: CD45RA+CCR7+. The chain links TRBV10-2 with TRBJ2-1, and possibly TRBD2, on 6 matching bases. This clonotype originated in a man aged 25 to 40 in good health. Here the CDR3 is given as CASGGLYNEQFF. The DNA reads as follows: TGCGCCAGCGGGGGACTCTACAATGAGCAGTTCTTC.